This T cell receptor beta chain came from a study of CD8 T cells in ankylosing spondylitis. Study-wide results and limits: Relatively scarce in peripheral blood, disease-linked clones were CD8+. One TCR beta motif, made up of several highly homologous variants, appeared characteristic of ankylosing spondylitis blood. Reportedly, matched ankylosing spondylitis synovial fluid was significantly enriched for disease-linked clones. Prior work had noted some motif variants in reactive arthritis blood and synovial fluid.

The germline V and J ends were trimmed by 5 bases and 0 bases, with 11 bases remaining between them. In germline, CDR1 is SEHNR, CDR2 FQNEAQ (reference sequence). This CDR3 contains 15 residues. Making use of molecular barcodes, quantitative 5'-RACE generated TCR beta libraries. TCRdb independently ran MiXCR on the 5' RACE reads; one entry per CDR3 protein. The sample shows some 220,000 distinct CDR3 sequences, approximately 7.4% of them seen only once. This clonotype appeared many times. What it recognizes is unknown. V and J are TRBV7-9 and TRBJ1-3, with D unclear. Sequences were obtained from blood, either unsorted or a sorted T cell fraction (not recorded which). The TCR was taken from a male donor with ankylosing spondylitis. CDR3 in amino acids: CASSAPGSSGNTIYF. For the CDR3, the DNA is TGTGCCAGCAGCGCCCCTGGGTCCTCTGGAAACACCATATATTTT.